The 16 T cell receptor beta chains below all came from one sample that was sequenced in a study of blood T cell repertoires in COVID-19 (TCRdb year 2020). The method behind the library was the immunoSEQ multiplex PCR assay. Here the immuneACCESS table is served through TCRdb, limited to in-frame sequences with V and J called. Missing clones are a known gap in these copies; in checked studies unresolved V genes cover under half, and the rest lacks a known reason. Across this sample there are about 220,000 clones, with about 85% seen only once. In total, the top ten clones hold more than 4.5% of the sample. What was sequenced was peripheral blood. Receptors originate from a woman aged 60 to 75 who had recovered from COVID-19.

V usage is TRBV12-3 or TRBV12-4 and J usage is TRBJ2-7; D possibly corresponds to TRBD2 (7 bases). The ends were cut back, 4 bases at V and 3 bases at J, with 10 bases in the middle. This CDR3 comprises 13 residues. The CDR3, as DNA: TGTGCCAGCAGTTACAGGGAGGGCTACGAGCAGTACTTC. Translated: CASSYREGYEQYF.

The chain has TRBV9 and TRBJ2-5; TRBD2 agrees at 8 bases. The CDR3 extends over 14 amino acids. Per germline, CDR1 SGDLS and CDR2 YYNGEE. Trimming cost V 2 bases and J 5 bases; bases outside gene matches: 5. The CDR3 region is CASSVPGGAETQYF. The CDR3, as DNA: TGTGCCAGCAGCGTCCCCGGGGGGGCGGAGACCCAGTACTTC.

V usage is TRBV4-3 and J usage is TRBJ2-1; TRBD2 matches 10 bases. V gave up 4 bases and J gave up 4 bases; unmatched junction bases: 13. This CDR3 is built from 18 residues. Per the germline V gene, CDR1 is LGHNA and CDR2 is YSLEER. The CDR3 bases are TGCGCCAGCAGCCGCAAGTGGGGACCGGGACTAGCGTACAATGAGCAGTTCTTC. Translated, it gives CASSRKWGPGLAYNEQFF.

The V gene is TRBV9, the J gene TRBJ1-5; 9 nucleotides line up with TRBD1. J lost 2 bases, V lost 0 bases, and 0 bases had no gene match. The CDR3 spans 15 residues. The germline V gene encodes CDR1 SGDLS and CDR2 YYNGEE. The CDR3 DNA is TGTGCCAGCAGCGTAGGACAGGGGGGCAATCAGCCCCAGCATTTT. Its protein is CASSVGQGGNQPQHF.

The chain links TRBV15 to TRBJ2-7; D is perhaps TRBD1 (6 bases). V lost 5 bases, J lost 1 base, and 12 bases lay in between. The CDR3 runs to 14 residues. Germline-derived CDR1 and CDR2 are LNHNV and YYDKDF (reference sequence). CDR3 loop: CATSYGTPSYEQYF. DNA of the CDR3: TGTGCCACCAGCTACGGGACACCGTCCTACGAGCAGTACTTC.

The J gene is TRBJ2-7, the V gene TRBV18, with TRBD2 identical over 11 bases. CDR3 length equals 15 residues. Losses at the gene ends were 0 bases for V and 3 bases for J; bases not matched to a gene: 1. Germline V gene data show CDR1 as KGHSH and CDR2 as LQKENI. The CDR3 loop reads CASSPPLAGGYEQYF. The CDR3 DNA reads TGTGCCAGCTCACCACCTCTAGCGGGGGGCTACGAGCAGTACTTC.

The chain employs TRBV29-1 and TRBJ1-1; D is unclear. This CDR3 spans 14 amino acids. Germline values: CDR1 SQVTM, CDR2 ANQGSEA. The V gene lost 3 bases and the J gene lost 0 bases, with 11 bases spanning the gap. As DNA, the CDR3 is TGCAGCGTTGAGTCCGTCAGAATGAACACTGAAGCTTTCTTT. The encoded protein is CSVESVRMNTEAFF.

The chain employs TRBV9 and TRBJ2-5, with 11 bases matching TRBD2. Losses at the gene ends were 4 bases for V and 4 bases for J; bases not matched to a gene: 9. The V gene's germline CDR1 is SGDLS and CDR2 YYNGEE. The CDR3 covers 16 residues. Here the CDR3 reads CASSFSSGGAGETQYF. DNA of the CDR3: TGTGCCAGCAGCTTTAGTAGCGGGGGGGCCGGAGAGACCCAGTACTTC. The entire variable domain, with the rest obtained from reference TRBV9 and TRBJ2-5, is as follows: DSGVTQTPKHLITATGQRVTLRCSPRSGDLSVYWYQQSLDQGLQFLIQYYNGEERAKGNILERFSAQQFPDLHSELNLSSLELGDSALYFCASSFSSGGAGETQYFGPGTRLLVL.

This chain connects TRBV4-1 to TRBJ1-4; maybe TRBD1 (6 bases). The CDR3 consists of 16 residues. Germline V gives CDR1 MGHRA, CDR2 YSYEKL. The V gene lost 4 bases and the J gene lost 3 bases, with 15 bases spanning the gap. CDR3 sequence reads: CASSLNGGQSNEKLFF. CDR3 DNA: TGCGCCAGCAGCCTGAATGGCGGACAGTCTAATGAAAAACTGTTTTTT.

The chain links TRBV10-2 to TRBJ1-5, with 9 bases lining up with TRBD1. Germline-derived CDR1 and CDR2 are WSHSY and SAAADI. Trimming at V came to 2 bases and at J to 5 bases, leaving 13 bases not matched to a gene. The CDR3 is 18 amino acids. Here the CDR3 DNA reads TGCGCCAGCAGTGAGGTAACAGGGGGCCGTTTGGGCGATCAGCCCCAGCATTTT. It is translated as CASSEVTGGRLGDQPQHF.

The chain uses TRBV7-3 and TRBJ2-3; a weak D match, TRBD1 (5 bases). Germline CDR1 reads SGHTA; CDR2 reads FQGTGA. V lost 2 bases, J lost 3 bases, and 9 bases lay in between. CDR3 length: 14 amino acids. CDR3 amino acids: CASSLLQGTDTQYF. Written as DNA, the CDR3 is TGTGCCAGCAGCTTACTCCAGGGAACAGATACGCAGTATTTT.

The CDR3 DNA follows: TGTGCCAGCAGTTCAGGGGTTCTATACGCCGGGGAGCTGTTTTTT. It yields the protein CASSSGVLYAGELFF. The chain combines TRBV6-1 with TRBJ2-2, with D maybe TRBD1 (6 bases). The CDR3 extends over 15 amino acids. The V end was cut by 5 bases, the J end by 6 bases, with 16 bases between. Looked up from germline, CDR1 is MNHNS and CDR2 is SASEGT.

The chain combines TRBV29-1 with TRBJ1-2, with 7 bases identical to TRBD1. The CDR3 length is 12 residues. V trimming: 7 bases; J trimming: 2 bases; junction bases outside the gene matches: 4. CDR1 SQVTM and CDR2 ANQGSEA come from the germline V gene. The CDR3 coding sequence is TGCAGCGGTGGGACAGCGAACTATGGCTACACCTTC. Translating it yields CSGGTANYGYTF. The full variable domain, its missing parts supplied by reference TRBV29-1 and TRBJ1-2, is SAVISQKPSRDICQRGTSLTIQCQVDSQVTMMFWYRQQPGQSLTLIATANQGSEATYESGFVIDKFPISRPNLTFSTLTVSNMSPEDSSIYLCSGGTANYGYTFGSGTRLTVV.

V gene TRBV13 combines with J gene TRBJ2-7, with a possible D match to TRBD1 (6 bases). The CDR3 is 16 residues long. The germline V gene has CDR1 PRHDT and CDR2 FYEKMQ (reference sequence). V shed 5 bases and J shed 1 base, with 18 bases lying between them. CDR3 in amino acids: CASSSREGQRSYEQYF. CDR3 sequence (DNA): TGTGCCAGCAGCAGCCGCGAGGGACAAAGGTCCTACGAGCAGTACTTC.

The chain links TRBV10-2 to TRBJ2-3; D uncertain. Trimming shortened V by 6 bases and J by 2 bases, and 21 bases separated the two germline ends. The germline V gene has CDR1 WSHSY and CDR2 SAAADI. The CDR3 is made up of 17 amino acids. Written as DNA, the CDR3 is TGCGCCAGCAGACACGAACACAGCCAGCAACCCACAGATACGCAGTATTTT. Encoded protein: CASRHEHSQQPTDTQYF.

The CDR3 spells CASIPFGTQGRLGYEQYF. The CDR3 DNA is TGTGCCAGCATCCCCTTTGGGACTCAGGGACGACTTGGATACGAGCAGTACTTC. The rearrangement links TRBV27 to TRBJ2-7; tentative D call: TRBD2 (6 bases). The length of the CDR3 is 18 residues. Germline V gene lookup returns CDR1 MNHEY and CDR2 SMNVEV (reference sequence). Trimming shortened V by 7 bases and J by 4 bases, and 29 bases separated the two germline ends.